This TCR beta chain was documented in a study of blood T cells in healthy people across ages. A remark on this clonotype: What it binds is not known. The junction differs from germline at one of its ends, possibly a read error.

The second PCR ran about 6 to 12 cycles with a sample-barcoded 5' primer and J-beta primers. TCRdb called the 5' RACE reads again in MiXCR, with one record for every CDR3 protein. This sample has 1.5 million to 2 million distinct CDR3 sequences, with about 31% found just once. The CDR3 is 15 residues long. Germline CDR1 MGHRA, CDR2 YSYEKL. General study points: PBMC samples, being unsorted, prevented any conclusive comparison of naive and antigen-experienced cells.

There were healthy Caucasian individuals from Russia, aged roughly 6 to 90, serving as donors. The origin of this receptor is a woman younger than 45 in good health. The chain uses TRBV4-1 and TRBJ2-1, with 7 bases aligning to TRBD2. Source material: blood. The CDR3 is CASSHELAAYNEEFF. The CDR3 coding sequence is TGCGCCAGCAGCCATGAGCTAGCGGCTTACAATGAGGAGTTCTTC.